Below are 5 T cell receptor beta chains sequenced from a single sample in a study of cytomegalovirus exposure and HLA in healthy donors. PCR involved 60 Vbeta and 13 Jbeta primers. The assay was immunoSEQ multiplex PCR, and TCRdb's table has in-frame clones only and misses some. The top ten clones hold 3% to 4% of a sample with about 200,000 clones, about 78% of them seen once. Material for sequencing was PBMCs. The receptors were sampled from a male donor in good health and CMV-seronegative.

The DNA for the CDR3 is TGTGCCAGCGGAAGGGAACTAGCGGGAGTGAAGGGGACAGATACGCAGTATTTT. Protein sequence: CASGRELAGVKGTDTQYF. The rearrangement joins TRBV27 to TRBJ2-3; 11 bases fit TRBD2. Germline assignment: CDR1 MNHEY and CDR2 SMNVEV (reference sequence). This CDR3 spans 18 amino acids. J was trimmed by 3 bases and V by 8 bases; bases with no gene match: 16.

The chain is built from TRBV7-2 and TRBJ1-5; a possible D gene is TRBD1 (5 bases). Germline CDR1 reads SGHTA; CDR2 reads FQGNSA. V was cut by 6 bases and J by 0 bases, with 12 bases left in between. The CDR3 runs 15 residues. The CDR3 nucleotides are TGTGCCAGCAGGCCGGGACTTCTTAGCAATCAGCCCCAGCATTTT. It yields the protein CASRPGLLSNQPQHF.

This clone was recorded once. The CDR3 loop reads CSVRRPGGETQYF. The CDR3 nucleotides are TGCAGCGTTAGGCGGCCAGGGGGGGAGACCCAGTACTTC. The chain carries TRBV29-1 and TRBJ2-5; D may be TRBD1 (7 bases). Germline V gene sequence: CDR1 SQVTM, CDR2 ANQGSEA. With 5 bases removed from V and 5 bases from J, the gap between germline ends came to 15 bases. This CDR3 contains 13 residues.

This clone was picked up one time. The V gene is TRBV7-2, the J gene TRBJ2-5; 9 positions agree with TRBD2. The CDR3 spans 14 residues. V shed 5 bases, J shed 5 bases, and the junction held 6 bases outside the gene matches. CDR1 SGHTA and CDR2 FQGNSA come from the germline V gene. CDR3 coding DNA: TGTGCCAGCAGCAGGGGACTAGCAGGGGAGACCCAGTACTTC. Its translation: CASSRGLAGETQYF. The variable domain in full, completed from reference TRBV7-2 and TRBJ2-5, reads GAGVSQSPSNKVTEKGKDVELRCDPISGHTALYWYRQSLGQGLEFLIYFQGNSAPDKSGLPSDRFSAERTGGSVSTLTIQRTQQEDSAVYLCASSRGLAGETQYFGPGTRLLVL.

The rearrangement joins TRBV28 to TRBJ1-2; TRBD1 is a possible D gene (6 bases). CDR3 length: 14 residues. Germline V gene lookup returns CDR1 MDHEN and CDR2 SYDVKM. Trimming removed 5 bases at V and 6 bases at J, with 16 bases between. The CDR3 sequence: CASSLIQGSNGYTF. The CDR3 DNA reads TGTGCCAGCAGTCTTATACAGGGTTCAAATGGCTACACCTTC.